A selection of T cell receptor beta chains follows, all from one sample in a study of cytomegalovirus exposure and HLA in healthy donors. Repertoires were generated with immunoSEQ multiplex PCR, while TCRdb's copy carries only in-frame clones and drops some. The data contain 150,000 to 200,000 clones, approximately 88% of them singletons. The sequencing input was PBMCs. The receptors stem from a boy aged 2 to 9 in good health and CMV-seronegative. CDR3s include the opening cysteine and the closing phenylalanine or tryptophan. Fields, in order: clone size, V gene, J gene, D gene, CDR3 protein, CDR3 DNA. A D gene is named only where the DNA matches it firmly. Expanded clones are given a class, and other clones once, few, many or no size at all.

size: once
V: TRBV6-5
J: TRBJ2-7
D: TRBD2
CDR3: CASSLASGPPGTEQYF
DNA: TGTGCCAGCAGTTTGGCTAGCGGCCCCCCGGGAACAGAGCAGTACTTC

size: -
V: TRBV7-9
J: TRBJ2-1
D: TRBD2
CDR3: CASSLGGLAGYNEQFF
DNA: TGTGCCAGCAGCTTAGGGGGCCTAGCGGGGTACAATGAGCAGTTCTTC

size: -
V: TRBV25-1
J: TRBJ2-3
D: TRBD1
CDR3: CASSEWTGTANTQYF
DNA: TGTGCCAGCAGTGAATGGACAGGAACAGCCAATACGCAGTATTTT

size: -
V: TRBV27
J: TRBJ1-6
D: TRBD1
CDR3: CASKTGGTPLHF
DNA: TGTGCCAGCAAAACAGGGGGGACACCCCTCCACTTT

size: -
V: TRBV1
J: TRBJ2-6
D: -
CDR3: CTSIIRRAETGANVLTF
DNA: TGCACCAGCATTATTAGGAGGGCCGAAACAGGGGCCAACGTCCTGACTTTC

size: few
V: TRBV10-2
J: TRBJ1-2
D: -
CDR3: CASSESSPYGYTF
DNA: TGCGCCAGCAGTGAGTCGAGTCCCTATGGCTACACCTTC

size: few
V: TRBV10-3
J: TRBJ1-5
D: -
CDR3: CAISDQGRNQPQHF
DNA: TGTGCCATCAGTGATCAGGGGCGCAATCAGCCCCAGCATTTT

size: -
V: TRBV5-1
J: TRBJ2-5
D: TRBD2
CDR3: CASSWGGLAGGPRETQYF
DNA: TGCGCCAGCAGCTGGGGAGGGCTGGCGGGGGGGCCTCGAGAGACCCAGTACTTC

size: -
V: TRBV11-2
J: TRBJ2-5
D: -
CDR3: CASRFSFRGAGETQYF
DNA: TGTGCCAGCAGGTTTTCTTTCAGGGGGGCCGGGGAGACCCAGTACTTC

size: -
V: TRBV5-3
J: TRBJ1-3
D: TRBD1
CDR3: CARSFTPGQKEGNTIYF
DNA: TGTGCCAGAAGCTTTACACCGGGACAGAAGGAAGGAAACACCATATATTTT

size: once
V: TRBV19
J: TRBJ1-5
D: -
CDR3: CASSIAGVRQPQHF
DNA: TGTGCCAGTAGTATCGCAGGGGTGAGGCAGCCCCAGCATTTT

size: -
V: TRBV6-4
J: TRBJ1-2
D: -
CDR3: CASSEGRVKGYTF
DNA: TGTGCCAGCAGTGAAGGCAGGGTCAAGGGCTACACCTTC

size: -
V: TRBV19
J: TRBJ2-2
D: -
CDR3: CASSLDRNTGELFF
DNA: TGTGCCAGTAGTTTGGACAGAAACACCGGGGAGCTGTTTTTT

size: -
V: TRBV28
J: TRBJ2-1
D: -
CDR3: CASSLLAARNEQFF
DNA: TGTGCCAGCAGTTTACTAGCAGCTCGCAATGAGCAGTTCTTC

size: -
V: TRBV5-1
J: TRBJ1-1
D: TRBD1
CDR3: CASSNPPDRENTEAFF
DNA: TGCGCCAGCAGCAATCCCCCGGACAGGGAGAACACTGAAGCTTTCTTT

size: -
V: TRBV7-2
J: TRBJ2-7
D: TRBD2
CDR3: CASSLFGSGRATYEQYF
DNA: TGTGCCAGCAGCTTATTTGGTAGCGGGAGGGCCACCTACGAGCAGTACTTC

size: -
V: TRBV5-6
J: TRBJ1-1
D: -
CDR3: CASSWGRGDTEAFF
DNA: TGTGCCAGCAGCTGGGGGCGTGGGGACACTGAAGCTTTCTTT

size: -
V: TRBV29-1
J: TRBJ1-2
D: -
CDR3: CSVDGSNYYGYTF
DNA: TGCAGCGTTGATGGTTCCAACTACTATGGCTACACCTTC

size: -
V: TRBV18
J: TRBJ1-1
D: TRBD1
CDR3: CASSPGQGMNTEAFF
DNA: TGTGCCAGCTCACCAGGACAGGGGATGAACACTGAAGCTTTCTTT

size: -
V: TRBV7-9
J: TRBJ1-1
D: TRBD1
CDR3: CASSLDGQGLEAFF
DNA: TGTGCCAGCAGCTTAGACGGACAGGGCCTTGAAGCTTTCTTT

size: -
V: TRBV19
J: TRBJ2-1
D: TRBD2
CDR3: CASSRLAGGVEQFF
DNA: TGTGCCAGTAGTCGACTAGCGGGAGGGGTTGAGCAGTTCTTC

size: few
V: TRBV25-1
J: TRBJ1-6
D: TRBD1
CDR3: CASGPTRGNSPLHF
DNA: TGTGCCAGCGGGCCAACCAGGGGGAATTCACCCCTCCACTTT

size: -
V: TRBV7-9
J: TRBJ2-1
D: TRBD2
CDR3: CASSSELAEDYNEQFF
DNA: TGTGCCAGCAGCTCGGAACTAGCGGAAGATTACAATGAGCAGTTCTTC

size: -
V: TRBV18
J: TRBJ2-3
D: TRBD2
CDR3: CASSAIRAGATDTQYF
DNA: TGTGCCAGCTCAGCTATAAGAGCGGGGGCTACAGATACGCAGTATTTT

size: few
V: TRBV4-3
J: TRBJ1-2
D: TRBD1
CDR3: CASSEWDRAMSGYTF
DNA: TGCGCCAGCAGCGAGTGGGACAGGGCTATGAGTGGCTACACCTTC

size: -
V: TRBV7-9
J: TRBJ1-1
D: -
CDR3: CASSLPKDGGEAFF
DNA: TGTGCCAGCAGCTTGCCTAAGGATGGCGGTGAAGCTTTCTTT

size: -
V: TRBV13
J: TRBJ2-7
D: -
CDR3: CASSLQNDEQYF
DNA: TGTGCCAGCAGCTTACAGAACGACGAGCAGTACTTC

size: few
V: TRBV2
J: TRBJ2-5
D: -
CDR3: CASTPSGICDF
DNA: TGTGCCAGCACCCCATCCGGGATCTGCGACTTC

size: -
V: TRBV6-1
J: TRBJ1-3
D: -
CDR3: CASSERYGNTIYF
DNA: TGTGCCAGCAGTGAACGCTACGGAAACACCATATATTTT

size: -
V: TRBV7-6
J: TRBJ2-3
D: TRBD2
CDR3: CASSRGLAGGTDTQYF
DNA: TGTGCCAGCAGCCGTGGTCTAGCGGGAGGGACAGATACGCAGTATTTT

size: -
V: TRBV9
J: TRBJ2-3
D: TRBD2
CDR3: CASSVGGGAADTQYF
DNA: TGTGCCAGCAGCGTAGGCGGGGGGGCGGCAGATACGCAGTATTTT

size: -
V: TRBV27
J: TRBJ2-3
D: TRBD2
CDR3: CASSLLGLAGGHTQYF
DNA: TGTGCCAGCAGTTTACTGGGACTAGCGGGAGGCCATACGCAGTATTTT

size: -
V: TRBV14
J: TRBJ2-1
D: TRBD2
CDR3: CASSPAFGTSGRIYNEQFF
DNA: TGTGCCAGCAGCCCGGCCTTTGGGACTAGCGGGAGAATCTACAATGAGCAGTTCTTC

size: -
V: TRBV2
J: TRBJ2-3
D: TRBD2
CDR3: CASSREAGGTSDTQYF
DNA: TGTGCCAGCAGCCGGGAAGCGGGGGGCACATCAGATACGCAGTATTTT

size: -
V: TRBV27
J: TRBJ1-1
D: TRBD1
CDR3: CASSLVGQGNEAFF
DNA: TGTGCCAGCAGTTTAGTAGGACAGGGTAATGAAGCTTTCTTT

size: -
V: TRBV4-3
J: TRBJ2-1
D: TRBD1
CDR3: CASSQEDRGGEGEQFF
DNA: TGCGCCAGCAGCCAAGAGGACAGGGGAGGCGAGGGTGAGCAGTTCTTC

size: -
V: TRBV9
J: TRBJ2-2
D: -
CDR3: CASSGGAGELFF
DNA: TGTGCCAGCAGCGGGGGGGCCGGGGAGCTGTTTTTT

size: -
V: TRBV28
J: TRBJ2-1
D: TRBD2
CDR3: CASSLLGGSVEQFF
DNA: TGTGCCAGCAGTTTACTGGGCGGGAGCGTTGAGCAGTTCTTC

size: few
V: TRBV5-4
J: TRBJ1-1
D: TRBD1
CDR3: CASSVQGGTAEAFF
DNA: TGTGCCAGCAGCGTACAGGGGGGGACTGCTGAAGCTTTCTTT

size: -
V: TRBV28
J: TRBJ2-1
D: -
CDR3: CASSAEGDSPYNEQFF
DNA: TGTGCCAGCAGCGCGGAGGGGGACAGTCCCTACAATGAGCAGTTCTTC

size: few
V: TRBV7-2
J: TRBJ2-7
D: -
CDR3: CASSHSASSYEQYF
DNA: TGTGCCAGCAGCCATAGCGCAAGCTCCTACGAGCAGTACTTC

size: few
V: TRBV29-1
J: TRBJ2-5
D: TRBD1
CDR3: CSGTGNQETQYF
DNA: TGCAGCGGGACAGGGAACCAAGAGACCCAGTACTTC

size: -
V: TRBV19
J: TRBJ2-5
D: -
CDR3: CASSISGQETQYF
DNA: TGTGCCAGTAGCATTAGCGGTCAAGAGACCCAGTACTTC

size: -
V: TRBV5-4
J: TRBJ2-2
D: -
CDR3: CASSSQGLSAGELFF
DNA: TGTGCCAGCAGCTCTCAGGGTCTTTCCGCCGGGGAGCTGTTTTTT

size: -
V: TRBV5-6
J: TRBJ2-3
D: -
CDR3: CASSLAGSYTDTQYF
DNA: TGTGCCAGCAGCTTGGCCGGGTCCTACACAGATACGCAGTATTTT